One sample yielded the 17 T cell receptor beta chains listed below, sequenced in a study of blood T cell repertoires in COVID-19. The protocol was immunoSEQ multiplex PCR, while the TCRdb copy is restricted to in-frame clones and leaves out a portion. The data contain roughly 100,000 clones, over 60% of them singletons. Sequencing used peripheral blood. The source is a man between 65 and 85 years old with acute or convalescent COVID-19.

V usage is TRBV20-1 and J usage is TRBJ2-7, with TRBD1 as a possible D gene (6 bases). This CDR3 comprises 15 residues. Trimming took 3 bases from V and 4 from J, leaving 19 bases between them. The germline gives CDR1 DFQATT, CDR2 SNEGSKA (reference sequence). CDR3: CSASMPGAPGYEQYF. CDR3 nucleotide sequence: TGCAGTGCTAGTATGCCAGGGGCCCCCGGATACGAGCAGTACTTC.

The chain combines TRBV5-5 with TRBJ1-2; unclear D gene. V lost 5 bases, J lost 0 bases, and 14 bases lay in between. The CDR3 totals 15 residues. Germline V gene data show CDR1 as SGHKS and CDR2 as YYEKEE (reference sequence). The CDR3 sequence: CASSPTPLANYGYTF. The CDR3 DNA reads TGTGCCAGCAGTCCCACCCCTTTAGCTAACTATGGCTACACCTTC.

The CDR3: CASSSVGQPQHF. The CDR3 coding sequence is TGTGCCAGCAGCTCGGTCGGTCAGCCCCAGCATTTT. The chain is built from TRBV28 and TRBJ1-5; D remains unclear. Trimming took 6 bases from V and 6 from J, leaving 9 bases between them. Germline CDR1 MDHEN, CDR2 SYDVKM. The CDR3 has 12 residues.

The chain carries TRBV7-2 and TRBJ2-1; 11 bases are shared with TRBD2. CDR3 length: 17 amino acids. In germline, CDR1 is SGHTA, CDR2 FQGNSA. V trimming: 1 base; J trimming: 4 bases; junction bases outside the gene matches: 6. This CDR3 is CASSLGVAGGIYNEQFF. The CDR3 DNA reads as TGTGCCAGCAGCTTAGGGGTAGCGGGGGGGATATACAATGAGCAGTTCTTC. The full variable domain, completed using reference TRBV7-2 and TRBJ2-1, is GAGVSQSPSNKVTEKGKDVELRCDPISGHTALYWYRQSLGQGLEFLIYFQGNSAPDKSGLPSDRFSAERTGGSVSTLTIQRTQQEDSAVYLCASSLGVAGGIYNEQFFGPGTRLTVL.

This rearrangement joins TRBV24-1 to TRBJ2-1; 9 nucleotides line up with TRBD1. The V gene end was trimmed by 4 bases and the J gene end by 1 base; junction bases not matched to a gene: 7. This CDR3 region has 17 residues. Germline lookup yields CDR1 KGHDR and CDR2 SFDVKD. CDR3 loop: CATSDRGTGRSYNEQFF. In nucleotides, the CDR3 is TGTGCCACCAGTGACCGTGGGACAGGGCGATCCTACAATGAGCAGTTCTTC.

This clone was seen more than once but under ten times. This chain links TRBV7-9 with TRBJ2-2; tentative D call: TRBD1 (6 bases). In germline, CDR1 is SEHNR, CDR2 FQNEAQ (reference sequence). The germline V and J ends were trimmed by 6 bases and 2 bases, with 22 bases remaining between them. The CDR3 is made up of 18 amino acids. CDR3 in DNA: TGTGCCAGCAGACCCCCGGACAGAACAATCCTTAACACCGGGGAGCTGTTTTTT. It codes for CASRPPDRTILNTGELFF. The entire variable domain, with the rest obtained from reference TRBV7-9 and TRBJ2-2, is as follows: DTGVSQNPRHKITKRGQNVTFRCDPISEHNRLYWYRQTLGQGPEFLTYFQNEAQLEKSRLLSDRFSAERPKGSFSTLEIQRTEQGDSAMYLCASRPPDRTILNTGELFFGEGSRLTVL.

CDR3 sequence reads: CASSPPTGGSNQPQHF. As DNA, the CDR3 is TGTGCCAGTAGTCCCCCCACAGGGGGGAGCAATCAGCCCCAGCATTTT. The V gene is TRBV19, the J gene TRBJ1-5; 8 nucleotides line up with TRBD1. The CDR3 loop spans 16 amino acids. Germline trimming cut 5 bases from V and 1 base from J; bases unmatched to any gene: 7. The germline V gene has CDR1 LNHDA and CDR2 SQIVND (reference sequence).

This clone showed up just a few times. This chain joins TRBV19 and TRBJ1-3; TRBD1 agrees at 9 bases. Germline CDR1 LNHDA, CDR2 SQIVND (reference sequence). This CDR3 has 17 residues. V lost 7 bases to trimming and J lost 2 bases; unmatched junction nucleotides: 12. The CDR3 is CASTKQGARNAGNTIYF. The CDR3 DNA sequence: TGTGCCAGTACTAAACAGGGGGCGCGGAATGCTGGAAACACCATATATTTT.

The J gene is TRBJ1-4, the V gene TRBV6-5, with D perhaps TRBD1 (5 bases). V gave up 6 bases and J gave up 8 bases, with 13 bases separating them. The germline V gene encodes CDR1 MNHEY and CDR2 SVGAGI. The CDR3 sequence is 13 residues long. CDR3 residues: CASRSRVGEKLFF. CDR3 in DNA: TGTGCCAGCAGATCCAGGGTCGGCGAAAAACTGTTTTTT.

The gene calls are TRBV5-5 and TRBJ2-6; 8 nucleotides align to TRBD1. The CDR3 has 19 residues. With 4 bases clipped from V and 1 base from J, the junction kept 13 bases outside the gene matches. Germline V CDR1 and CDR2: SGHKS, YYEKEE (reference sequence). CDR3 loop: CASSGASGTGLSGANVLTF. The DNA of the CDR3 is TGTGCCAGCAGCGGGGCCTCCGGGACAGGTCTTTCTGGGGCCAACGTCCTGACTTTC.

This clone turned up a few times. The chain combines TRBV2 with TRBJ1-2; weak D call: TRBD1 (5 bases). Germline-derived CDR1 and CDR2 are SNHLY and FYNNEI. This CDR3 has 16 residues. Trimming stripped 2 bases from V and 1 base from J, with 14 bases between. The CDR3 DNA sequence: TGTGCCAGCAGTGAAAACGACAGAGCGATTAACTATGGCTACACCTTC. Residues: CASSENDRAINYGYTF.

This clone was counted between two and nine times. V is TRBV28 and J is TRBJ2-7; 8 nucleotides agree with TRBD1. The CDR3 consists of 13 residues. Germline lookup yields CDR1 MDHEN and CDR2 SYDVKM. Losses at the gene ends were 8 bases for V and 1 base for J; bases not matched to a gene: 4. The CDR3 spells CASLGTGSYEQYF. CDR3 bases: TGTGCCAGCTTGGGGACAGGTTCCTACGAGCAGTACTTC.

This clone was seen more than once but under ten times. J is TRBJ1-5 and V is TRBV6-5; maybe TRBD1 (6 bases). V dropped 7 bases and J dropped 7 bases, with 17 bases sitting between them. The CDR3 is made up of 14 amino acids. Germline lookup yields CDR1 MNHEY and CDR2 SVGAGI. CDR3 coding DNA: TGTGCCAGCAAAGACGGGGGGGCGGGCCAGCCCCAGCATTTT. It encodes CASKDGGAGQPQHF.

This chain links TRBV14 with TRBJ1-2, with 7 positions matching TRBD1. The CDR3 has 13 residues. Germline-derived CDR1 and CDR2 are SGHDN and FVKESK. Trimming cost V 6 bases and J 8 bases; bases outside gene matches: 9. CDR3 protein: CASSEQGLGGYTF. In DNA form, the CDR3 reads TGTGCCAGCAGTGAACAGGGGCTGGGAGGCTACACCTTC.

The CDR3 sequence: CASSPSDRTEAFF. The CDR3 coding sequence is TGTGCCAGCAGCCCCTCTGATCGGACTGAAGCTTTCTTT. The V gene is TRBV7-9, the J gene TRBJ1-1; no clear D gene. From germline, CDR1 is SEHNR and CDR2 FQNEAQ (reference sequence). This CDR3 region has 13 residues. V was clipped by 5 bases and J by 5 bases, with 12 bases between them.

This clone has a handful of counts. The J gene is TRBJ2-3, the V gene TRBV19, with D tentatively TRBD1 (6 bases). Germline assignment: CDR1 LNHDA and CDR2 SQIVND (reference sequence). The CDR3 consists of 16 residues. V was cut by 1 base and J by 2 bases, with 13 bases left in between. The CDR3 protein is CASSIGAGDITDTQYF. The CDR3 DNA is TGTGCCAGTAGTATAGGGGCAGGGGATATCACAGATACGCAGTATTTT.

Only one count was recorded for this clone. The V and J genes are TRBV18 and TRBJ2-1, with a weak D call TRBD2 (5 bases). V lost 1 base, J lost 7 bases, and 11 bases lay in between. The CDR3 is 14 amino acids. CDR1 KGHSH and CDR2 LQKENI come from the germline V gene. CDR3 sequence reads: CASSPQSGSNEQFF. The CDR3 DNA sequence: TGTGCCAGCTCACCACAATCGGGATCGAATGAGCAGTTCTTC.